This TCR beta chain stems from a study of shared clonotypes between healthy human individuals. Whole-study results and caveats: Shared clonotypes: 4.5% to 6.5% naive CD4, around 3.7% naive CD8, 2.3% memory CD4, more than 0.3% memory CD8. The study generally estimated greater richness for naive than memory subsets. Inspection by rarefaction showed sorted-subset sequencing to be incomplete despite large depth.

Germline V lookup: CDR1 LNHDA, CDR2 SQIVND (reference sequence). V lost 3 bases, J lost 2 bases, and 6 bases stayed unmatched. CDR3 length: 15 residues. Produced via immunoSEQ multiplex PCR; TCRdb's table is partial and in-frame only. Of roughly 2.6 million clones listed, around 94% are singletons. Regarding this clone: Its specificity is unknown.

The material sequenced was naive CD4+ T cells sorted from blood. Subset described: CD45RA+ positively selected. This receptor was taken from a man younger than 35 in good health. This sequence joins TRBV19 and TRBJ2-7; 8 nucleotides match TRBD1. The DNA for the CDR3 is TGTGCCAGTAGTATTGGTCCGGACAGGGCCTACGAGCAGTACTTC. It is translated as CASSIGPDRAYEQYF.